The present entry profiles one TCR beta chain with its context. Antigen: not known. The V and J ends lost 1 base and 10 bases respectively, with 20 bases between them. The CDR3 is 17 residues long. CDR1 SGHTA and CDR2 FQGNSA come from the germline V gene. This sample was taken from a study of Ad26.COV2.S vaccination and SARS-CoV-2 variants. Overall study findings and caveats: There was reportedly substantial breadth in spike-specific CD8+ and CD4+ T cell responses after vaccination.

Treatment specified: some 19 received Ad26.COV2.S at low or high dose, single or two shots; about 5 received placebo; per-sample allocation not given. Sampling happened 63 days after the first vaccine or placebo injection. Boston provided a donor who was an adult aged 18-55 years. Built on an Ad26 vector, the vaccine expressed Wuhan-strain SARS-CoV-2 spike. The repertoire was sequenced with immunoSEQ multiplex PCR; TCRdb's copy has only in-frame clones and lacks some. The profile shows roughly 700,000 clones, around 92% of them singletons. The TCR was taken from a person between 18 and 59 years old who received the Ad26.COV2.S COVID-19 vaccine or a placebo. The chain employs TRBV7-2 and TRBJ1-6; D perhaps matches TRBD1 (5 bases). The specimen was peripheral blood, collected in a trial of Ad26.COV2.S vaccine versus placebo. In DNA form, the CDR3 reads TGTGCCAGCAGCTTAGTACAAAGGCAGGGCATAATGTCACCCCTCCACTTT. It encodes CASSLVQRQGIMSPLHF.